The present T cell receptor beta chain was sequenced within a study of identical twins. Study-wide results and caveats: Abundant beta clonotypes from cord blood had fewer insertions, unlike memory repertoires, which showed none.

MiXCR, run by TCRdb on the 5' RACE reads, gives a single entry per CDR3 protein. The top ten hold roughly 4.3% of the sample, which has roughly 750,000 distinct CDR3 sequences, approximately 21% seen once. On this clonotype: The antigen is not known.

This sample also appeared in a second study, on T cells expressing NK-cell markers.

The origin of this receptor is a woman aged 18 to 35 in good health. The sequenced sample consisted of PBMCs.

The CDR3 DNA is TGCAGTGCCCAGACATCGGCTCAAGAGACCCAGTACTTC. This encodes CSAQTSAQETQYF. The chain has TRBV20-1 and TRBJ2-5; no clear D gene. The V gene's germline CDR1 is DFQATT and CDR2 SNEGSKA (reference sequence). The CDR3 has 13 residues. V dropped 6 bases and J dropped 2 bases, with 13 bases sitting between them.